This T cell receptor (beta chain) was obtained from a study of blood T cell repertoires in COVID-19. The length of the CDR3 is 14 residues. Between the trimmed V and J ends, which lost 8 bases and 6 bases, there was a span of 16 bases. Per germline, CDR1 WSHSY and CDR2 SAAADI. Assay used: immunoSEQ multiplex PCR; TCRdb lists only in-frame clones, some missing. Of about 25,000 clones in the sample, 87% were seen once. This clone has only one observation. This TCR was sampled from a human donor with active COVID-19. The donor label of this sample is uncertain. Sequenced input: peripheral blood. The chain recombines TRBV10-2 with TRBJ2-2; TRBD2 is a possible D gene (5 bases). The CDR3 DNA is TGCGCCAGCGTGTCCAACGCCGGGGCCGGGGAGCTGTTTTTT. Encoded protein: CASVSNAGAGELFF.